This TCR beta chain came from a study of patients and donors after allogeneic stem cell transplantation. Trimming removed 2 bases at V and 5 bases at J, with 4 bases between. Germline V gene data show CDR1 as SNHLY and CDR2 as FYNNEI. The length of the CDR3 is 11 residues. This clonotype has just a few counts. TCRdb called the RT-PCR reads again in MiXCR, with one record for every CDR3 protein. The repertoire consists of approximately 430,000 distinct CDR3 sequences, with 16% occurring once and the leading ten covering roughly 7%. The J gene is TRBJ2-7, the V gene TRBV2; D is unclear. The material sequenced was blood, either unsorted or a sorted T cell fraction (not recorded which). This receptor was taken from a human donor who was either an allogeneic HSCT recipient or a stem cell or donor lymphocyte infusion donor (not recorded which). It is not recorded whose cells these are; they may come from a transplant donor. CDR3 amino acids: CASSESHEQYF. CDR3 in DNA: TGTGCCAGCAGTGAATCCCACGAGCAGTACTTC.